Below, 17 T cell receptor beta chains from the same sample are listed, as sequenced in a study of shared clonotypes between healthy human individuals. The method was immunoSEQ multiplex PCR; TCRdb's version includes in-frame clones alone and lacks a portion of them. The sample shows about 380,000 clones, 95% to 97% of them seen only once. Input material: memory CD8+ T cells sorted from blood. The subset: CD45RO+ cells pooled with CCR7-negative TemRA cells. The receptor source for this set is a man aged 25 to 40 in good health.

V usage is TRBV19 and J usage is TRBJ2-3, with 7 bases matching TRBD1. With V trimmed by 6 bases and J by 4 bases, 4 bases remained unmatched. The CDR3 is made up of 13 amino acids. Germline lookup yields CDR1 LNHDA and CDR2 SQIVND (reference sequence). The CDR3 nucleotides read TGTGCCAGTAGACACAGGGGTCCAGATACGCAGTATTTT. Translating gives CASRHRGPDTQYF.

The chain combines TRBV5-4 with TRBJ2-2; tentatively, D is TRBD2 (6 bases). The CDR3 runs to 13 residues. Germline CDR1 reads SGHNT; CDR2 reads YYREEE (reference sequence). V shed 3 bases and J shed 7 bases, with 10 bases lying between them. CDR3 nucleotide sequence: TGTGCCAGCAGCTGGCCGCGGGGCGGGGAGCTGTTTTTT. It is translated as CASSWPRGGELFF. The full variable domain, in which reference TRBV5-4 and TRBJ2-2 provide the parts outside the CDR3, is ETGVTQSPTHLIKTRGQQVTLRCSSQSGHNTVSWYQQALGQGPQFIFQYYREEENGRGNFPPRFSGLQFPNYSSELNVNALELDDSALYLCASSWPRGGELFFGEGSRLTVL.

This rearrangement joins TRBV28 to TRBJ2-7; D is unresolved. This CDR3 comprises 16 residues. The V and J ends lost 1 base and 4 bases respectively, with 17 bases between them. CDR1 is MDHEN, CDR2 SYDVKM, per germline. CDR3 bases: TGTGCCAGCAGTTTATATACGCGGAACCCTCCGTACGAGCAGTACTTC. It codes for CASSLYTRNPPYEQYF.

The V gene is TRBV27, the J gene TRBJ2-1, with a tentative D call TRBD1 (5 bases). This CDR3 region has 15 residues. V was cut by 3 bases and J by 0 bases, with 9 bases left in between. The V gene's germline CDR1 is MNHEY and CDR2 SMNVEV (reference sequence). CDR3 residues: CASSFFGHSYNEQFF. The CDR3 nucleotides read TGTGCCAGCAGTTTTTTTGGACACTCCTACAATGAGCAGTTCTTC.

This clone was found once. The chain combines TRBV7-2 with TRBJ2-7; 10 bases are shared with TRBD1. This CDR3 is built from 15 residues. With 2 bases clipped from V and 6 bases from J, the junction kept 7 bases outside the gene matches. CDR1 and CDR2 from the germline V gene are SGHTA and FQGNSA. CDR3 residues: CASSLSPGQGFEQYF. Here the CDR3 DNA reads TGTGCCAGCAGCTTATCGCCGGGACAGGGGTTCGAGCAGTACTTC.

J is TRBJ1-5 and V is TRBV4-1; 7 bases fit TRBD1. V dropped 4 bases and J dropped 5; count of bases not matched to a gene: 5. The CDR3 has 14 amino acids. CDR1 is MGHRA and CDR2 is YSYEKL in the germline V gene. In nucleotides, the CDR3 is TGCGCCAGCAGCCGGTACAGGGGTGATCAGCCCCAGCATTTT. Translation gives CASSRYRGDQPQHF.

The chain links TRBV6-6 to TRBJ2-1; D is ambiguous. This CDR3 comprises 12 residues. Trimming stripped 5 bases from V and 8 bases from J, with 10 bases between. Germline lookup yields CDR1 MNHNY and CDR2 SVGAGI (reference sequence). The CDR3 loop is CASSPVGDEQFF. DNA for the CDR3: TGTGCCAGCAGTCCTGTTGGGGATGAGCAGTTCTTC.

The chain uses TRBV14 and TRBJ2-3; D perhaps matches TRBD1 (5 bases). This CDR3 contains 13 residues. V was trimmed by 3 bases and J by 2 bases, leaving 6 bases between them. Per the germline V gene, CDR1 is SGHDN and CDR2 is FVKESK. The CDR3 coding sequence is TGTGCCAGCAGCCAGGACAACACAGATACGCAGTATTTT. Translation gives CASSQDNTDTQYF. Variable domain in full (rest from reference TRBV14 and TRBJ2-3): EAGVTQFPSHSVIEKGQTVTLRCDPISGHDNLYWYRRVMGKEIKFLLHFVKESKQDESGMPNNRFLAERTGGTYSTLKVQPAELEDSGVYFCASSQDNTDTQYFGPGTRLTVL.

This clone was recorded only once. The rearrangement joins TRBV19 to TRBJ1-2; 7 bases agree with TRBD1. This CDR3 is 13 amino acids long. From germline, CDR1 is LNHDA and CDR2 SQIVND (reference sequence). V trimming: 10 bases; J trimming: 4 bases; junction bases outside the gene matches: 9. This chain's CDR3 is CATRDRAIYGYTF. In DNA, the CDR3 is TGTGCCACAAGGGACAGAGCAATCTATGGCTACACCTTC.

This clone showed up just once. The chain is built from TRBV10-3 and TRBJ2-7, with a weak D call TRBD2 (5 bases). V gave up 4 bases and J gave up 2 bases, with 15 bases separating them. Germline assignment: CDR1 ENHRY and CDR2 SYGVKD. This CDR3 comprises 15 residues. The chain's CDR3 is CAISGTRGWAYEQYF. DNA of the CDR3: TGTGCCATCAGTGGTACCCGCGGGTGGGCCTACGAGCAGTACTTC.

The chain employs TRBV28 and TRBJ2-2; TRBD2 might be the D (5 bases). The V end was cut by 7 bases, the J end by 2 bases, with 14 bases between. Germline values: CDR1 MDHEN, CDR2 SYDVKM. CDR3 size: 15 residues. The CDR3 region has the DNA TGTGCCAGCACCCGGCGGGCCGCTAACACCGGGGAGCTGTTTTTT. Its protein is CASTRRAANTGELFF.

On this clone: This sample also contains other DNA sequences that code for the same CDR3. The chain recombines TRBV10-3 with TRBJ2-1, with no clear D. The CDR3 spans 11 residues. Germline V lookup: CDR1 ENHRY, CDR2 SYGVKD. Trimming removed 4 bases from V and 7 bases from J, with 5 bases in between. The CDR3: CAISGSNEQFF. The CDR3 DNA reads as TGTGCCATCAGTGGTAGTAATGAGCAGTTCTTC.

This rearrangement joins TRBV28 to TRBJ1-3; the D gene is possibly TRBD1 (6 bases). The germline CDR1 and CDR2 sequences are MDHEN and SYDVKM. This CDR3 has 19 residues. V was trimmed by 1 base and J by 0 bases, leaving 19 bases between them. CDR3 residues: CASSLLIHGGGPSGNTIYF. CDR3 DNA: TGTGCCAGCAGTTTATTGATCCATGGAGGGGGGCCCTCTGGAAACACCATATATTTT.

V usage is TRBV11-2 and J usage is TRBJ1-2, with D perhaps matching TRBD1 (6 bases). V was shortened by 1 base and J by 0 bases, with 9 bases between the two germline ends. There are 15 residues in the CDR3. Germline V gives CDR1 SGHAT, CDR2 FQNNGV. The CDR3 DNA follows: TGTGCCAGCAGCTTAGTACGGGACACTAACTATGGCTACACCTTC. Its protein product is CASSLVRDTNYGYTF.

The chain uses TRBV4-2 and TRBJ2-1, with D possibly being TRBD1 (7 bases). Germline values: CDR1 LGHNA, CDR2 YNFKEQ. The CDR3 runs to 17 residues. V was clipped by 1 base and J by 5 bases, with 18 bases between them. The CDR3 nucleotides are TGTGCCAGCAGCCAAGGCCTTTTCAGGGGGGTACACAATGAGCAGTTCTTC. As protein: CASSQGLFRGVHNEQFF.

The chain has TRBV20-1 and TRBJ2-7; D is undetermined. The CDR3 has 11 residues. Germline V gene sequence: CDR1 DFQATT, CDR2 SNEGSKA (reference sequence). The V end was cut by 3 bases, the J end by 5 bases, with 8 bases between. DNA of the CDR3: TGCAGTGCTAGTCCTCTGGACGAGCAGTACTTC. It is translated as CSASPLDEQYF.

The CDR3 sequence: CASSPIGSYEQYF. The CDR3, as DNA: TGTGCCAGCAGCCCCATCGGCTCCTACGAGCAGTACTTC. The rearrangement joins TRBV9 to TRBJ2-7; D unclear. The germline V gene has CDR1 SGDLS and CDR2 YYNGEE. The CDR3 extends over 13 amino acids. Trimming stripped 4 bases from V and 0 bases from J, with 8 bases between.